A few counts support the clone carrying this T cell receptor (beta chain). Its antigen is as yet unknown. Amplification used 60 Vbeta primers and 13 Jbeta primers. Only in-frame clones appear in the TCRdb table, and some are missing; sequencing was by immunoSEQ multiplex PCR. The sample gives more than 95,000 clones, over 80% of which show up once; roughly 6% is in the top ten. This record comes from a study of cytomegalovirus exposure and HLA in healthy donors. V was clipped by 6 bases and J by 3 bases; unmatched bases: 10. The CDR3 sequence is 16 residues long. Findings and caveats of the study: V- and J-gene trimming in TCR beta was tied to a missense DCLRE1C variant by an analysis performed later. Testing in vitro showed a few CMV-associated chains specific for CMV antigens.

Sequencing input: PBMCs. The sequence was collected from a young man in good health and CMV-seronegative. This chain connects TRBV6-7 to TRBJ2-2; TRBD1 aligns across 7 bases. TRBV6-7 is treated as an ORF (open reading frame) with a function not yet certain. The CDR3 protein is CASRYYRTGHTGELFF. CDR3 nucleotide sequence: TGTGCCAGCAGGTATTACCGGACAGGCCACACCGGGGAGCTGTTTTTT.